The present T cell receptor beta chain was sequenced within a study of T-cell reconstitution after alpha-beta-depleted transplantation in children. Note on this clonotype: As yet, its antigen is unknown.

Trimming pared 0 bases from V and 6 bases from J, leaving 11 bases between. The CDR3 is 14 amino acids. Germline V lookup: CDR1 LGHNA, CDR2 YNFKEQ. Study outcomes and limitations: Some patients' high day-60 TCRbeta diversity was attributed to recipient cells surviving conditioning.

The TCRbeta library was prepared with unique molecular identifiers. From the PCR reads, TCRdb called clonotypes with MiXCR, one entry per CDR3 protein. This sample has hundreds of thousands of distinct CDR3 sequences, with 13% found just once. The chain has TRBV4-2 and TRBJ2-5, with D maybe TRBD2 (6 bases). The receptor was isolated from a male patient under 18 who had a stem cell transplant for acute myeloid leukemia, so the T cells may come from the graft donor. This material consisted of PBMCs, mostly from graft donor cells, taken 360 days after TCRalphabeta/CD19-depleted stem cell transplant. CDR3 bases: TGTGCCAGCAGCCAAGATGTTCGGGAGCAGACCCAGTACTTC. Residues: CASSQDVREQTQYF.